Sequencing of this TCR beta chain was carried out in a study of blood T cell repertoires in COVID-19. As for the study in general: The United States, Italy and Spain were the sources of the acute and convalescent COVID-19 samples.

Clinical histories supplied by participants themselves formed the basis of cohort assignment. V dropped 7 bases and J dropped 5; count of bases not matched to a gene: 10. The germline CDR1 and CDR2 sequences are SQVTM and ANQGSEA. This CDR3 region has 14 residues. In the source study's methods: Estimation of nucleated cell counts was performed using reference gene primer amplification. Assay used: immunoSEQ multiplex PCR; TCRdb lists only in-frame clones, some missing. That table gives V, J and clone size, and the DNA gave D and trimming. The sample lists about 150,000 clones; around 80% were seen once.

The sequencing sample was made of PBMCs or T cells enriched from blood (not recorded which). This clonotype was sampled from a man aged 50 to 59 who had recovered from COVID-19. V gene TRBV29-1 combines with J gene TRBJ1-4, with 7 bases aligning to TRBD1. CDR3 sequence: CSAGLTGKNEKLFF. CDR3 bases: TGCAGCGCCGGATTGACAGGGAAAAATGAAAAACTGTTTTTT.